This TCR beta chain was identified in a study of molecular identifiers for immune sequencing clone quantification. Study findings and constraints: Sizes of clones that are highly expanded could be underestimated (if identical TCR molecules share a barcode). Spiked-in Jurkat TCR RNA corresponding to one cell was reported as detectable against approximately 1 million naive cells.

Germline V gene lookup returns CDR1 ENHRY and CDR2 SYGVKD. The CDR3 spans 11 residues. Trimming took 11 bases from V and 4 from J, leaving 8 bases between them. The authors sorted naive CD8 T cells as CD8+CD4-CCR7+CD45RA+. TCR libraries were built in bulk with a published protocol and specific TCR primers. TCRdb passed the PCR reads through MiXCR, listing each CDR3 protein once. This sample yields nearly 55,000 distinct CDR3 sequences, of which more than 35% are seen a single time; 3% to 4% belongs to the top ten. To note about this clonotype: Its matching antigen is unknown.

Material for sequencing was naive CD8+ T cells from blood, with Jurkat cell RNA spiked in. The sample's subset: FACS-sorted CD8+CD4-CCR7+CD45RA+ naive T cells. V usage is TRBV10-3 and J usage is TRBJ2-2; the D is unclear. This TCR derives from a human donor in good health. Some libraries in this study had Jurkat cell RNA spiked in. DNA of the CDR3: TGTGCCGTATTATCCACCGGGGAGCTGTTTTTT. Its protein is CAVLSTGELFF.